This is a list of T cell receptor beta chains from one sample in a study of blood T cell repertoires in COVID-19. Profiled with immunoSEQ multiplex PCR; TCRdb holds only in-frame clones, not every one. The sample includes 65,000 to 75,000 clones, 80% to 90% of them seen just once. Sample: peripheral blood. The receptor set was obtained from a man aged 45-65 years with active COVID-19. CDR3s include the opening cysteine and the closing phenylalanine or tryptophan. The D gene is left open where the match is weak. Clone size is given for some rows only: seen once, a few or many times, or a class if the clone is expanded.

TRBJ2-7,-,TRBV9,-,CASSVASGGYEQYF,TGTGCCAGCAGCGTAGCCAGCGGAGGCTACGAGCAGTACTTC
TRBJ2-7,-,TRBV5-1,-,CASSEVSGSNHEQYF,TGCGCCAGCAGTGAGGTTAGTGGGAGTAACCACGAGCAGTACTTC
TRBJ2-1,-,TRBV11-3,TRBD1,CASSLRTGGPNEQFF,TGTGCCAGCAGCTTAAGGACAGGGGGTCCCAATGAGCAGTTCTTC
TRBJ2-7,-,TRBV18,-,CASSPPGRTRSYEQYF,TGTGCCAGCTCACCACCGGGCCGGACAAGATCCTACGAGCAGTACTTC
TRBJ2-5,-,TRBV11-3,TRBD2,CASSPGVAGGPRETQYF,TGTGCCAGCAGCCCAGGGGTAGCGGGGGGCCCCCGGGAGACCCAGTACTTC
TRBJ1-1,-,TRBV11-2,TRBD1,CASSPGRWDSMNTEAFF,TGTGCCAGCAGCCCGGGGAGGTGGGACAGCATGAACACTGAAGCTTTCTTT
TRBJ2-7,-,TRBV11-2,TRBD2,CASSGTSGGSSSYEQYF,TGTGCCAGCAGCGGGACTAGCGGGGGGTCAAGCTCCTACGAGCAGTACTTC
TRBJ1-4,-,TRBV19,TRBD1,CASSRGQGNEKLFF,TGTGCCAGTAGTCGGGGACAGGGAAATGAAAAACTGTTTTTT
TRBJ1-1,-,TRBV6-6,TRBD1,CASSYGGQTRTEAFF,TGTGCCAGCAGTTACGGGGGACAGACGCGGACTGAAGCTTTCTTT
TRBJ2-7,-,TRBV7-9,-,CASSSEASYEQYF,TGTGCCAGCAGCTCCGAAGCGTCCTACGAGCAGTACTTC
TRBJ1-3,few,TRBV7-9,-,CASSLRGAGNTIYF,TGTGCCAGCAGCTTACGCGGCGCCGGAAACACCATATATTTT
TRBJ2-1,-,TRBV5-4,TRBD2,CASSSLAGGSSYNEQFF,TGTGCCAGCAGCTCCTTAGCGGGAGGAAGCTCCTACAATGAGCAGTTCTTC
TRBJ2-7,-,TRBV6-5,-,CASRTGGKGEQYF,TGTGCCAGCAGAACGGGCGGAAAGGGGGAGCAGTACTTC
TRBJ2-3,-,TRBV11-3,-,CASSIGTGTQYF,TGTGCCAGCAGCATTGGCACGGGTACGCAGTATTTT
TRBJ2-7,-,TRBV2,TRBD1,CASSDIGTGAREQYF,TGTGCCAGCAGTGATATCGGGACAGGCGCGCGAGAGCAGTACTTC
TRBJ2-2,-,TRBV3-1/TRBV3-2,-,CASNRAGTGELFF,TGTGCCAGCAATCGAGCGGGCACCGGGGAGCTGTTTTTT
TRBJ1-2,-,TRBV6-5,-,CASNRGGEYGYTF,TGTGCCAGCAATCGTGGAGGGGAATATGGCTACACCTTC
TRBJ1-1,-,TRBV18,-,CASSPYRDSRTEAFF,TGTGCCAGCTCACCGTACAGGGATTCTCGGACTGAAGCTTTCTTT
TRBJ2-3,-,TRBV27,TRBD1,CASSSPGQGTDTQYF,TGTGCCAGCAGTTCTCCGGGACAGGGAACAGATACGCAGTATTTT
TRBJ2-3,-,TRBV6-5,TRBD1,CASKGQRSTDTQYF,TGTGCCAGCAAGGGACAGCGATCCACAGATACGCAGTATTTT
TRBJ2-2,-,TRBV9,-,CASSVDPGVGTGELFF,TGTGCCAGCAGCGTAGACCCAGGGGTGGGAACCGGGGAGCTGTTTTTT
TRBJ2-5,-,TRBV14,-,CASSQDLGGHQETQYF,TGTGCCAGCAGCCAAGATCTCGGCGGCCACCAAGAGACCCAGTACTTC
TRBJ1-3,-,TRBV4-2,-,CASSQVNRENTIYF,TGTGCCAGCAGCCAAGTCAACAGGGAGAACACCATATATTTT
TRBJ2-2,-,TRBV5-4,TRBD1,CASSLAAQGVTGELFF,TGTGCCAGCAGCTTGGCCGCTCAGGGGGTGACCGGGGAGCTGTTTTTT
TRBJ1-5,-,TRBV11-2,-,CASSLAGQHQPQHF,TGTGCCAGCAGCTTAGCGGGTCAGCATCAGCCCCAGCATTTT
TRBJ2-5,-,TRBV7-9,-,CASSLRQPQETQYF,TGTGCCAGCAGCCTTCGACAGCCACAAGAGACCCAGTACTTC
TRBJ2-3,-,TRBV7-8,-,CASSLAPGVTQYF,TGTGCCAGCAGCCTGGCCCCAGGGGTTACGCAGTATTTT
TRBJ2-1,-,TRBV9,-,CASSAASFGNEQFF,TGTGCCAGCAGCGCCGCCTCGTTCGGGAATGAGCAGTTCTTC
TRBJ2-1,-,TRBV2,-,CASSDTGGRNNEQFF,TGTGCCAGCAGTGACACGGGGGGCCGGAACAATGAGCAGTTCTTC
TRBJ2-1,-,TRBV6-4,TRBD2,CASSDCSGGIENNEQFF,TGTGCCAGCAGTGACTGTAGCGGGGGGATAGAGAACAATGAGCAGTTCTTC
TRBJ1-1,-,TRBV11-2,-,CASSFTANTEAFF,TGTGCCAGCAGCTTTACAGCGAACACTGAAGCTTTCTTT
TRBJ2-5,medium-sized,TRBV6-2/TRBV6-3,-,CASSYSPFSWTDPQETQYF,TGTGCCAGCAGTTATTCTCCATTTTCTTGGACAGACCCGCAAGAGACCCAGTACTTC
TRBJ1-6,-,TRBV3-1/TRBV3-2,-,CASSQAGDNSPLHF,TGTGCCAGCAGTCAGGCGGGGGATAATTCACCCCTCCACTTT
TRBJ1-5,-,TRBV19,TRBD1,CASSIFGQAGNQPQHF,TGTGCCAGTAGTATATTTGGACAGGCGGGCAATCAGCCCCAGCATTTT
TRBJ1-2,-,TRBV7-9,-,CASSLALFGYGYTF,TGTGCCAGCAGCTTAGCGCTCTTCGGCTATGGCTACACCTTC
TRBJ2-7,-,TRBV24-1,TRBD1,CATSDPLRDRANEQYF,TGTGCCACCAGTGATCCACTCCGGGACAGGGCCAACGAGCAGTACTTC
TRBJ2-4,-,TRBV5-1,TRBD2,CASSWGTSGKNIQYF,TGCGCCAGCAGCTGGGGGACTAGCGGCAAAAACATTCAGTACTTC
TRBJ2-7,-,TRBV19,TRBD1,CASSITGGSVYEQYF,TGTGCCAGTAGTATAACAGGGGGCTCGGTGTACGAGCAGTACTTC
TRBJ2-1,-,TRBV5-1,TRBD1,CASSSRTGAPSSYNEQFF,TGCGCCAGCAGCTCCCGGACAGGGGCCCCTAGCTCCTACAATGAGCAGTTCTTC
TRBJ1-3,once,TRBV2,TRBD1,CASSKQTGGISGNTIYF,TGTGCCAGCAGTAAACAAACAGGGGGCATCTCTGGAAACACCATATATTTT
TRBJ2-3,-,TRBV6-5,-,CASEPGADTQYF,TGTGCCAGCGAACCGGGGGCAGATACGCAGTATTTT
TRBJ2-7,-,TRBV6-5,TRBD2,CASRTGGVSSYEQYF,TGTGCCAGCAGAACCGGGGGGGTAAGCTCCTACGAGCAGTACTTC
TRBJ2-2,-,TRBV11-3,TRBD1,CASRDRGTGELFF,TGTGCCAGTCGGGACAGGGGAACCGGGGAGCTGTTTTTT
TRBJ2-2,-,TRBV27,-,CASSSRSYTGELFF,TGTGCCAGCAGTTCCCGGTCCTACACCGGGGAGCTGTTTTTT
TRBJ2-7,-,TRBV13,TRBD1,CASSSGQGHPYEQYF,TGTGCCAGCAGCTCCGGACAGGGACACCCCTACGAGCAGTACTTC